A single TCR beta chain is shown here with its context. The antigen is not known. This sample also contains other DNA sequences that code for the same CDR3. Authors' data handling: Junction-only immunoSEQ data arrived without quality scores, meaning filtering differed. Clones were sequenced by immunoSEQ multiplex PCR, and TCRdb holds only the in-frame ones, with some missing. From that table come the V and J calls and clone size; the DNA was used to work out D and trimming. This repertoire shows 1.5 million to 2.5 million clones, approximately 94% found once; its top ten account for 1.2%. The data are from a study of shared clonotypes between healthy human individuals. Study context: Each donor had three CD4 naive, three CD4 memory, two CD8 naive and one CD8 memory plate. Broader study findings: Generation probability values for non-shared clonotypes were lower than those for clonotypes shared by all four donors.

CD45RO-negative CD8 cells positively selected for CCR7 made up the naive population, which excluded terminally differentiated effector memory CD45RA+ cells. Every donor was a Caucasian adult from Nashville, Tennessee. The source is a man aged 18 to 30 in good health. The sample comprised naive CD8+ T cells sorted from blood.

The CDR3 sequence: CASSYGPGGSYEQYF. The CDR3 nucleotides are TGTGCCAGCAGTTACGGGCCAGGGGGCTCCTACGAGCAGTACTTC. V gene TRBV6-5 combines with J gene TRBJ2-7; 7 bases are a match to TRBD1. Trimming removed 2 bases from V and 0 bases from J; junction bases left unmatched: 4. Germline V CDR1 and CDR2: MNHEY, SVGAGI. The CDR3 is 15 amino acids.